This TCR beta chain was documented in a study of blood T cell repertoires in COVID-19. Across the whole study: Italy, Spain and the United States were the sources of the convalescent and acute COVID-19 samples. PBMCs, B-cell-depleted T cells, or T cells provided the cDNA or gDNA that made up the material.

V lost 5 bases and J lost 4; bases outside the gene matches: 6. The germline V gene encodes CDR1 SGHRS and CDR2 YFSETQ. The CDR3 extends over 15 amino acids. Seattle patients were enrolled while actively infected and followed longitudinally. Per the study methods: From reference gene primer amplification, estimates of nucleated cell counts were derived. The assay was immunoSEQ multiplex PCR, and TCRdb's table has in-frame clones only and misses some. V, J and clone size are those of that table, while D and trimming were read from the DNA. The table shows fewer than 200,000 clones, with roughly four fifths occurring only once.

The TCR originated in a woman of 80 years or more with COVID-19, enrolled during active disease. The rearrangement joins TRBV5-1 to TRBJ2-1; 10 nucleotides match TRBD2. The sequenced material came from peripheral blood. In DNA, the CDR3 is TGCGCCAGCAGGGGAAGTAGCGGGGGGTACAATGAGCAGTTCTTC. Its protein product is CASRGSSGGYNEQFF.